The sequence of this TCR beta chain was determined in a study of early stage breast cancer tumors. Study summary: Samples were sequenced at 7.5 to 10-fold average coverage. Regarding the study as a whole: In about 85% of the 16 patients, blood comparison separated tumor from normal breast. Commonly generated sequences made up most enriched TCRB sequences shared between patients.

The V segment lost 5 bases and the J segment 4 bases; nucleotides outside the gene matches: 7. CDR1 and CDR2 (germline): MDHEN, SYDVKM. CDR3 length: 15 amino acids. On this clone: Antigen: not known.

Only in-frame clones appear in the TCRdb table, and some are missing; sequencing was by immunoSEQ multiplex PCR. Of roughly 14,000 clones in the sample, approximately 84% were seen once. The source is a person aged 25 to 39 with breast cancer. The chain links TRBV28 to TRBJ1-4, with 7 positions matching TRBD1. The sample was normal breast tissue next to the tumor. For the CDR3, the DNA is TGTGCCAGCAGTACCGACAGGGAGGGTAATGAAAAACTGTTTTTT. Translation: CASSTDREGNEKLFF.